The next 14 T cell receptor beta chains were all read from a single sample in a study of radiation and T cells in renal cell carcinoma. The time point: blood 2 weeks post-SBRT. Treatment denoted: 15 Gy SBRT to primary tumor, nephrectomy 4 weeks later. The assay was immunoSEQ multiplex PCR, and TCRdb's table has in-frame clones only and misses some. The table includes 120,000 or so clones, approximately 85% detected once. The specimen comprised blood, sampled from a patient whose treatment included radiotherapy and nephrectomy. These receptors were obtained from a man aged 50-59 years with renal cell carcinoma.

V usage is TRBV9 and J usage is TRBJ2-1; 9 bases are a match to TRBD2. The CDR3 totals 16 residues. The V and J ends lost 6 bases and 4 bases, in that order; junction bases with no gene match: 11. The V gene's germline CDR1 is SGDLS and CDR2 YYNGEE. CDR3 nucleotides: TGTGCCAGCACGGGGCTAAGCGGGGGGAGTTACAATGAGCAGTTCTTC. Translating gives CASTGLSGGSYNEQFF.

J is TRBJ2-7 and V is TRBV10-2; TRBD1 aligns across 8 bases. The V and J ends lost 4 bases and 3 bases, in that order; junction bases with no gene match: 5. This CDR3 has 14 residues. Germline V gene data show CDR1 as WSHSY and CDR2 as SAAADI. The CDR3 here is CASSVDRENYEQYF. CDR3 bases: TGCGCCAGCAGTGTGGACAGGGAGAACTACGAGCAGTACTTC.

This clone showed up just once. The J gene is TRBJ1-2, the V gene TRBV18; no clear D gene. CDR1 and CDR2 (germline): KGHSH, LQKENI. The CDR3 has 13 residues. Trimming pared 8 bases from V and 8 bases from J, leaving 18 bases between. The chain's CDR3 is CASTTSEFVGYTF. CDR3 nucleotides: TGTGCCAGCACGACCTCTGAGTTCGTGGGCTACACCTTC.

The J gene is TRBJ1-1, the V gene TRBV11-2; D might be TRBD1 (6 bases). The ends were cut back, 5 bases at V and 4 bases at J, with 14 bases in the middle. The CDR3 spans 14 residues. The germline V gene has CDR1 SGHAT and CDR2 FQNNGV. The CDR3 reads CASSATGSATEAFF. The CDR3 DNA reads TGTGCCAGCAGCGCCACAGGGTCGGCCACTGAAGCTTTCTTT. The full variable domain, its missing parts supplied by reference TRBV11-2 and TRBJ1-1, is EAGVAQSPRYKIIEKRQSVAFWCNPISGHATLYWYQQILGQGPKLLIQFQNNGVVDDSQLPKDRFSAERLKGVDSTLKIQPAKLEDSAVYLCASSATGSATEAFFGQGTRLTVV.

V usage is TRBV18 and J usage is TRBJ2-5; possibly TRBD2 for D (7 bases). The CDR3 consists of 14 residues. Germline values: CDR1 KGHSH, CDR2 LQKENI. V was pared by 3 bases and J by 4 bases, with 12 bases between. CDR3 bases: TGTGCCAGCTCACCTCGGGGAGGGGGAGAGACCCAGTACTTC. This gives the protein CASSPRGGGETQYF.

The rearrangement joins TRBV9 to TRBJ2-5, with 8 bases identical to TRBD2. Per the germline V gene, CDR1 is SGDLS and CDR2 is YYNGEE. The V gene end was trimmed by 2 bases and the J gene end by 5 bases; junction bases not matched to a gene: 5. This CDR3 has 14 residues. The CDR3 here is CASSVSRGAETQYF. CDR3 bases: TGTGCCAGCAGCGTTTCGCGGGGGGCTGAGACCCAGTACTTC.

The chain recombines TRBV20-1 with TRBJ1-1; D is unclear. Trimming removed 6 bases from V and 6 bases from J, with 11 bases in between. This CDR3 comprises 11 residues. Germline lookup yields CDR1 DFQATT and CDR2 SNEGSKA (reference sequence). CDR3: CSAGGLAEAFF. CDR3 DNA: TGCAGTGCCGGTGGGCTGGCTGAAGCTTTCTTT.

This clone was observed many times. This chain links TRBV28 with TRBJ2-7; possible D gene TRBD2, 6 bases. The germline CDR1 and CDR2 sequences are MDHEN and SYDVKM. Trimming removed 8 bases at V and 0 bases at J, with 17 bases between. The CDR3 totals 15 residues. The CDR3 protein is CASGLGGPSSYEQYF. The CDR3 DNA is TGTGCCAGCGGGTTAGGAGGGCCGAGCTCCTACGAGCAGTACTTC.

The genes are TRBV6-5 and TRBJ1-4; no reliable D call. Germline assignment: CDR1 MNHEY and CDR2 SVGAGI. The V end lost 6 bases, the J end lost 0 bases, and 11 bases lay between the germline ends. This CDR3 comprises 15 residues. The CDR3 loop is CASRTSGATNEKLFF. CDR3 bases: TGTGCCAGCAGGACCTCGGGAGCAACTAATGAAAAACTGTTTTTT.

CDR3: CASSNGQGNNEQFF. CDR3 in DNA: TGTGCCAGCAGCAACGGGCAGGGTAACAATGAGCAGTTCTTC. The chain has TRBV7-9 and TRBJ2-1; tentative D call: TRBD1 (5 bases). Trimming stripped 5 bases from V and 5 bases from J, with 13 bases between. CDR1 and CDR2 from the germline V gene are SEHNR and FQNEAQ (reference sequence). This CDR3 is 14 amino acids long.

The rearrangement links TRBV5-1 to TRBJ2-7; D uncertain. CDR1 and CDR2 (germline): SGHRS, YFSETQ. The CDR3 is made up of 14 amino acids. V gave up 4 bases and J gave up 0 bases, with 11 bases separating them. The CDR3 loop reads CASSALLSSYEQYF. In DNA form, the CDR3 reads TGCGCCAGCAGCGCCCTGTTGTCCTCCTACGAGCAGTACTTC. Complete variable domain (other parts from reference TRBV5-1 and TRBJ2-7): KAGVTQTPRYLIKTRGQQVTLSCSPISGHRSVSWYQQTPGQGLQFLFEYFSETQRNKGNFPGRFSGRQFSNSRSEMNVSTLELGDSALYLCASSALLSSYEQYFGPGTRLTVT.

The chain combines TRBV30 with TRBJ2-7, with D possibly matching TRBD2 (6 bases). The CDR3 extends over 14 amino acids. V was trimmed by 4 bases and J by 0 bases, leaving 13 bases between them. Germline V gene lookup returns CDR1 GTSNPN and CDR2 SVGIG (reference sequence). CDR3 amino acids: CAWKRGGSSYEQYF. Here the CDR3 DNA reads TGTGCCTGGAAGCGAGGAGGGAGCTCCTACGAGCAGTACTTC.

This chain joins TRBV27 and TRBJ1-5; 9 bases map to TRBD1. Germline values: CDR1 MNHEY, CDR2 SMNVEV (reference sequence). The CDR3 is 15 amino acids. With 6 bases clipped from V and 6 bases from J, the junction kept 9 bases outside the gene matches. This CDR3 is CASRQTGGLSQPQHF. The CDR3 region has the DNA TGTGCCAGCAGGCAGACAGGGGGTCTCAGTCAGCCCCAGCATTTT.

Note on this clone: The junction departs from germline at one end; a sequencing error may be responsible. V is TRBV27 and J is TRBJ1-2, with 8 positions matching TRBD1. Germline V gives CDR1 MNHEY, CDR2 SMNVEV (reference sequence). This CDR3 is built from 16 residues. CDR3 sequence reads: CASSLSGQGEGHGYTF. The CDR3 DNA reads as TGTGCCAGCAGTCTATCCGGACAGGGTGAGGGCCATGGCTACACCTTC.